This T cell receptor beta chain was obtained from a study of shared clonotypes between healthy human individuals. Study context: The donor pool was made up of a couple of women and three men aged 18 to 49. CD4 naive and memory got three plates each, CD8 naive two, CD8 memory one.

The study, taken as a whole, reports: Clonotype sharing across a few donors was observed for around 5% of naive CD4 clonotypes.

The material for each subset, its genomic DNA, was split evenly across several immunoSEQ plates. Method: immunoSEQ multiplex PCR; TCRdb's copy keeps in-frame clones and lacks some. Among around 2,000,000 clones listed, 85% to 95% were seen once. The germline V gene has CDR1 SGHTA and CDR2 FQGNSA. Losses at the gene ends were 5 bases for V and 1 base for J; bases not matched to a gene: 13. The CDR3 loop spans 17 amino acids. In regard to this clone: No antigen is known for it.

The receptor's source is a man younger than 35 in good health. The sequencing input was naive CD4+ T cells sorted from blood. This sample's subset: CD45RA+ positively selected. The chain combines TRBV7-2 with TRBJ2-7; 8 bases map to TRBD2. In DNA form, the CDR3 reads TGTGCCAGCAGCCGATCGGGGGGGCAGCAAATATCCTACGAGCAGTACTTC. Amino acid sequence: CASSRSGGQQISYEQYF.